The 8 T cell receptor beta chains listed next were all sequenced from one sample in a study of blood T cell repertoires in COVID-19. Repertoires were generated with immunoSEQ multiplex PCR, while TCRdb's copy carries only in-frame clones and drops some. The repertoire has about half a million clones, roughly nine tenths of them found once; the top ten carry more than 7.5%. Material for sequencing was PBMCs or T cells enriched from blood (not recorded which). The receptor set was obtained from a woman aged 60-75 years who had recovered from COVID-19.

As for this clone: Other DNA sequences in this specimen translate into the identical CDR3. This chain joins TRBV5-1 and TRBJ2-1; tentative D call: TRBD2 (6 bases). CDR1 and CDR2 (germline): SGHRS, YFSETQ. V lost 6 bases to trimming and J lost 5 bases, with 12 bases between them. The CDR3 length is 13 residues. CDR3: CASNLGGDNEQFF. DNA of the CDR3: TGCGCCAGCAATCTCGGGGGTGACAATGAGCAGTTCTTC.

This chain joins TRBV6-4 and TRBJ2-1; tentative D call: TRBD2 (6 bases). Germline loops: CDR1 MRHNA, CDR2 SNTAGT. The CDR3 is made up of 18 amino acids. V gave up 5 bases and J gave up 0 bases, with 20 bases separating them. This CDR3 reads CASSKNPWLATSYNEQFF. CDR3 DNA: TGTGCCAGCAGTAAAAACCCCTGGCTAGCGACCTCCTACAATGAGCAGTTCTTC.

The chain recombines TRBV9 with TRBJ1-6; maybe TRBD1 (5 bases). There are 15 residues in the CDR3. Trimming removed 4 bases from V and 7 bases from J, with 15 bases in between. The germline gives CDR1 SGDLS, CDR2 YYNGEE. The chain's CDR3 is CASSPREGPNSPLHF. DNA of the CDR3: TGTGCCAGCAGCCCCCGGGAGGGGCCCAATTCACCCCTCCACTTT.

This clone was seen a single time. The CDR3 nucleotides are TGTGCCAGCAGCTCCGAGGGACACCCGCCGGGGGAGCAGTACTTC. Residues: CASSSEGHPPGEQYF. The J gene is TRBJ2-7, the V gene TRBV5-6; weak D call: TRBD1 (6 bases). The germline CDR1 and CDR2 sequences are SGHDT and YYEEEE. CDR3 size: 15 residues. Trimming removed 3 bases from V and 7 bases from J, with 20 bases in between. Using reference TRBV5-6 and TRBJ2-7 for the parts outside the CDR3, the full variable domain is DAGVTQSPTHLIKTRGQQVTLRCSPKSGHDTVSWYQQALGQGPQFIFQYYEEEERQRGNFPDRFSGHQFPNYSSELNVNALLLGDSALYLCASSSEGHPPGEQYFGPGTRLTVT.

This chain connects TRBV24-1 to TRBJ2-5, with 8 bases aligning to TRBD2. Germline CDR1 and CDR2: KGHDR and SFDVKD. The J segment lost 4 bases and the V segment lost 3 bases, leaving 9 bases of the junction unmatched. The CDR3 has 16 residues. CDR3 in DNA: TGTGCCACCAGTGATGGGGGTAGCGGGGATGGAGAGACCCAGTACTTC. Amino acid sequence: CATSDGGSGDGETQYF.

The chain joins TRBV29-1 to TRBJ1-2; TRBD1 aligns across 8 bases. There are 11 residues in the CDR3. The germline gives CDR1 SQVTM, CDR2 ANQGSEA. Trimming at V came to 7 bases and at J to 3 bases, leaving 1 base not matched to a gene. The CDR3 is CSAGGDYGYTF. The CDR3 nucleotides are TGCAGCGCAGGGGGCGACTATGGCTACACCTTC.

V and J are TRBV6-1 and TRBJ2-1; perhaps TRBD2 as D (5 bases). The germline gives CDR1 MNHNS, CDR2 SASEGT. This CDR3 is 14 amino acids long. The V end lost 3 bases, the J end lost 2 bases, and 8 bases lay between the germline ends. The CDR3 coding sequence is TGTGCCAGCAGTGAGCGGGCGGCCTACAATGAGCAGTTCTTC. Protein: CASSERAAYNEQFF.

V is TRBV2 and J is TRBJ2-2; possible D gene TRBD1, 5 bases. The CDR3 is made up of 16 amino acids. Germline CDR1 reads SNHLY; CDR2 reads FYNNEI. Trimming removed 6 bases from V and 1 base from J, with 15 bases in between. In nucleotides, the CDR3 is TGTGCCAGCAGATTACAGGCTATACTGAACACCGGGGAGCTGTTTTTT. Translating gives CASRLQAILNTGELFF.